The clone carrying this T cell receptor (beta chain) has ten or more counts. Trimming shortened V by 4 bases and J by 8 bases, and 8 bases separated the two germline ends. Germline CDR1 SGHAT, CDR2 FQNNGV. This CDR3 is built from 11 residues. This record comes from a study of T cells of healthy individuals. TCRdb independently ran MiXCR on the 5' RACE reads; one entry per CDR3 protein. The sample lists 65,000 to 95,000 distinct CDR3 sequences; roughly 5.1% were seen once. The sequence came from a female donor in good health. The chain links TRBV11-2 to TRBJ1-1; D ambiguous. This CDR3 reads CASSYGLEAFF. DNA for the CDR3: TGTGCCAGCAGCTACGGACTCGAAGCTTTCTTT.